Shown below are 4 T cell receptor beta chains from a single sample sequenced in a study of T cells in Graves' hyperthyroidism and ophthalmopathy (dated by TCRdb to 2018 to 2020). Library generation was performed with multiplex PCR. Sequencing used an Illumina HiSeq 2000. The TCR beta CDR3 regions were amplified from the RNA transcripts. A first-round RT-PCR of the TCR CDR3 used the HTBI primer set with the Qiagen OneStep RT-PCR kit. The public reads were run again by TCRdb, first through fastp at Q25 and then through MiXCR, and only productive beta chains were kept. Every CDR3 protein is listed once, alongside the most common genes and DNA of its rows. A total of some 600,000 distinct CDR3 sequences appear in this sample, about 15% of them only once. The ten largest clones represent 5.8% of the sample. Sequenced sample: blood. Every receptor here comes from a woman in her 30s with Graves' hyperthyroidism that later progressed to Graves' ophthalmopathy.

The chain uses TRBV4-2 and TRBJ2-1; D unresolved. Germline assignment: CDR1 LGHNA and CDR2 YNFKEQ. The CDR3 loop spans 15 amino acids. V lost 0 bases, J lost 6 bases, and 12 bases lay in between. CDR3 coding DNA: TGTGCCAGCAGCCAAGACCAAGTGGGCAGCAATGAGCAGTTCTTC. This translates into CASSQDQVGSNEQFF.

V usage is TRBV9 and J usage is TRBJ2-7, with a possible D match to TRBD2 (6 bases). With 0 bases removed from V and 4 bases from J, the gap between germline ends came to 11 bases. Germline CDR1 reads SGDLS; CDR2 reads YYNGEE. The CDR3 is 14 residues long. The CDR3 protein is CASSVDEGGYEQYF. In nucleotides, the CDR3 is TGTGCCAGCAGCGTAGATGAGGGAGGATACGAGCAGTACTTC.

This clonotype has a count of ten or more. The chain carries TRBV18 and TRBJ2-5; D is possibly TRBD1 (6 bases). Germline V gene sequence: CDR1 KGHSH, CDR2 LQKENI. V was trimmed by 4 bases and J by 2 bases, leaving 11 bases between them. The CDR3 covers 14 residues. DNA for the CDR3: TGTGCCAGCTCACTTGGACAGATACAAGAGACCCAGTACTTC. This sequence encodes CASSLGQIQETQYF.

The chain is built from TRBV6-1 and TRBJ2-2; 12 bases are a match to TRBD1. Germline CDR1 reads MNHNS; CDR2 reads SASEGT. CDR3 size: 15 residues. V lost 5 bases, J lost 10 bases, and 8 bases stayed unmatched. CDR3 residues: CASSFPGQGAQELFF. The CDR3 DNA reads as TGTGCCAGCAGTTTTCCGGGACAGGGGGCGCAGGAGCTGTTTTTT.